This is a list of T cell receptor beta chains from one sample in a study of cytomegalovirus exposure and HLA in healthy donors. Sequenced by immunoSEQ multiplex PCR; TCRdb stores in-frame clones only, minus some. The data hold 140,000 or so clones, with over 65% observed a single time. Sequenced sample: PBMCs. These receptors originate from a female donor in good health and CMV-seronegative. The CDR3 runs from the conserved cysteine through the conserved F or W. A D gene is named only where the DNA matches it firmly. Part of the rows lack a size; the others show once, few, many or a class for expanded clones.

J gene,V gene,D gene,clone size,CDR3 DNA,CDR3 protein
TRBJ1-3,TRBV5-1,.,.,TGCGCCAGCAGCTGGACAGACTCTGGAAACACCATATATTTT,CASSWTDSGNTIYF
TRBJ2-7,TRBV30,TRBD2,.,TGTGCCTGGATTTTCAAGGGACTAGCGGGCTCCCACTACGAGCAGTACTTC,CAWIFKGLAGSHYEQYF
TRBJ1-6,TRBV28,.,few,TGTGCCAGCAGTTTCGACAGGACCCCCCTCCACTTT,CASSFDRTPLHF
TRBJ1-6,TRBV10-3,TRBD1,.,TGTGCCATCAGTAAACAGGGGTCGGCACCCCTCCACTTT,CAISKQGSAPLHF
TRBJ1-5,TRBV10-2,TRBD1,once,TGCGCCAGCAGACCCGGGACAGGGAGTAATCAGCCCCAGCATTTT,CASRPGTGSNQPQHF
TRBJ2-7,TRBV7-8,.,.,TGTGCCAGCAGCTCTACCTACGAGCAGTACTTC,CASSSTYEQYF
TRBJ2-3,TRBV5-5,.,.,TGTGCCAGCAGCTTGGATGGTCGGGAAGATACGCAGTATTTT,CASSLDGREDTQYF
TRBJ2-7,TRBV6-5,TRBD1,few,TGTGCCAGCAGTTTCCTCGGGACAGGGGGCAGGTACGAGCAGTACTTC,CASSFLGTGGRYEQYF
TRBJ1-1,TRBV6-5,.,.,TGTGCCAGCAGTTACGCGAAGAACACTGAAGCTTTCTTT,CASSYAKNTEAFF
TRBJ2-1,TRBV7-8,TRBD2,.,TGTGCCAGCAGCCCACAGCAACTAGCGGGCTTCGATGAGCAGTTCTTC,CASSPQQLAGFDEQFF
TRBJ1-2,TRBV29-1,TRBD1,.,TGCAGCGTTGACGGACAGGGAGGGGGGGATGGCTACACCTTC,CSVDGQGGGDGYTF
TRBJ2-7,TRBV5-5,TRBD1,.,TGTGCCAGCAGCCGGACAGGGTACGAGCAGTACTTC,CASSRTGYEQYF
TRBJ2-1,TRBV7-9,TRBD2,.,TGTGCCAGCATCGGGACTAGCGGGAGCGATGGTGAGCAGTTCTTC,CASIGTSGSDGEQFF
TRBJ1-1,TRBV5-4,TRBD1,few,TGTGCCAGCAGCTTGGACAGGGGCACTGAAGCTTTCTTT,CASSLDRGTEAFF
TRBJ2-7,TRBV25-1,.,.,TGTGCCAGCAGTGAGTTCCAGGGGCACGAGCAGTACTTC,CASSEFQGHEQYF
TRBJ2-3,TRBV27,.,once,TGTGCCAGCAGCCTCACTAGCACAGATACGCAGTATTTT,CASSLTSTDTQYF
TRBJ1-2,TRBV11-1,TRBD1,.,TGTGCCAGCAGCCCTGGACAGGGGGCGACTAACTATGGCTACACCTTC,CASSPGQGATNYGYTF
TRBJ1-2,TRBV5-1,TRBD1,.,TGCGCCAGCAGCAACCGGACAGGGGGTATCTATGGCTACACCTTC,CASSNRTGGIYGYTF
TRBJ1-1,TRBV6-5,.,few,TGTGCCAGCACACAGTTCCTGGGTCTACACACTGAAGCTTTCTTT,CASTQFLGLHTEAFF
TRBJ1-6,TRBV4-1,.,.,TGCGCCAGCAGCCAAGAAGAGTTGGATAATTCACCCCTCCACTTT,CASSQEELDNSPLHF
TRBJ2-5,TRBV5-4,TRBD2,once,TGTGCCAGCAGCCCTGGGACTAGCGGGGGCCAAGAGACCCAGTACTTC,CASSPGTSGGQETQYF
TRBJ2-7,TRBV11-2,TRBD1,.,TGTGCCAGCAACGGTGGGACAGGGGGCTACGAGCAGTACTTC,CASNGGTGGYEQYF
TRBJ1-1,TRBV7-3,TRBD1,.,TGTGCCAGCAGCTTAGTCCCAGGGGGCTCCACTGAAGCTTTCTTT,CASSLVPGGSTEAFF
TRBJ2-3,TRBV30,.,.,TGTGCCTGGAGTAGGGGTGGCACAGATACGCAGTATTTT,CAWSRGGTDTQYF
TRBJ2-5,TRBV27,TRBD2,few,TGTGCCAGCCAAAAGCTTATATCAGGCGGGAGAAGAGGGGAGACCCAGTACTTC,CASQKLISGGRRGETQYF
TRBJ1-1,TRBV28,.,.,TGTGCCAGCAGTTTCGAGTATCGAGGGGGTGAAGCTTTCTTT,CASSFEYRGGEAFF
TRBJ2-7,TRBV5-1,.,.,TGCGCCAGCAGCTACGGCGGGGGCACCAACTACGAGCAGTACTTC,CASSYGGGTNYEQYF
TRBJ1-2,TRBV25-1,TRBD1,.,TGTGCCAGCAGCGACTCGGGACAGCAATACTATGGCTACACCTTC,CASSDSGQQYYGYTF
TRBJ2-7,TRBV28,TRBD1,.,TGTGCCAGCAGTCCAGGGGGCGGACGATCCTACGAGCAGTACTTC,CASSPGGGRSYEQYF
TRBJ2-2,TRBV14,TRBD2,.,TGTGCCAGCAGCCAACTAGCGGGAGTGGCCGGGGAGCTGTTTTTT,CASSQLAGVAGELFF
TRBJ2-2,TRBV10-3,TRBD1,few,TGTGCCATCAGTGAGGGACAGGGTGGGAACGGGGAGCTGTTTTTT,CAISEGQGGNGELFF
TRBJ1-1,TRBV5-1,.,few,TGCGCCAGCTCCGTTGGCACAGTGAACACTGAAGCTTTCTTT,CASSVGTVNTEAFF
TRBJ2-3,TRBV9,.,.,TGTGCCAGCAGCGCCTCTCGGGATACGCAGTATTTT,CASSASRDTQYF
TRBJ2-2,TRBV6-4,.,.,TGTGCCAGCAAGGTCGAGGGGAACACCGGGGAGCTGTTTTTT,CASKVEGNTGELFF
TRBJ2-7,TRBV7-8,.,.,TGTGCCAGCAGCTTAGCCTCTTCCTACGAGCAGTACTTC,CASSLASSYEQYF
TRBJ2-7,TRBV7-2,.,once,TGTGCCAGCAGCTTAGCAGGGGCCTACGAGCAGTACTTC,CASSLAGAYEQYF
TRBJ1-4,TRBV30,.,.,TGTGCCTGGAGTGTACCCGGGGGTGGTGAAAAACTGTTTTTT,CAWSVPGGGEKLFF
TRBJ2-1,TRBV5-1,.,.,TGCGCCAGCAGCCCCCAAGGGGGCTCCTACAATGAGCAGTTCTTC,CASSPQGGSYNEQFF
TRBJ1-3,TRBV6-5,.,few,TGTGCCAGCAGAGTCGGGTTGAGTGGAAACACCATATATTTT,CASRVGLSGNTIYF
TRBJ2-1,TRBV28,TRBD1,.,TGTGCCAGCAGGGATCGGACAGGATACAATGAGCAGTTCTTC,CASRDRTGYNEQFF
TRBJ1-2,TRBV27,.,.,TGTGCCAGCAGTTTTAGAGAAAACTATGGCTACACCTTC,CASSFRENYGYTF